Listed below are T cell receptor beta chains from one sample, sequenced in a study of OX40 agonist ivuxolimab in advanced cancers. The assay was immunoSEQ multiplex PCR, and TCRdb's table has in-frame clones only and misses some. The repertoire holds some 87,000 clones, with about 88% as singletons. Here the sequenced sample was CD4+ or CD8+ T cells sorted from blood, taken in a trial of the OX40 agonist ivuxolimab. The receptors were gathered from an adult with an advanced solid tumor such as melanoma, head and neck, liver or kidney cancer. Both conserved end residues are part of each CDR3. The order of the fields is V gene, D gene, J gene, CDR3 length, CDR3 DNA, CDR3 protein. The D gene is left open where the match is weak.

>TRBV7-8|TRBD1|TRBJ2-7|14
TGTGCCAGCAGCAGACGAACAGGGGCACACGAGCAGTACTTC
CASSRRTGAHEQYF
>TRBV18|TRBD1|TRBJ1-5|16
TGTGCCAGCTCACCGCAGGGGGGTCCTAGCAATCAGCCCCAGCATTTT
CASSPQGGPSNQPQHF
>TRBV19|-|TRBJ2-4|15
TGTGCCAGTGGACACTTGACTGCAGCCAAAAACATTCAGTACTTC
CASGHLTAAKNIQYF
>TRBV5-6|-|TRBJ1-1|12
TGTGCCAGCCGCCGCGCTAACACTGAAGCTTTCTTT
CASRRANTEAFF
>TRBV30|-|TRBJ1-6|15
TGTGCCTGGAGTCCACGGGACTGGTATAATTCACCCCTCCACTTT
CAWSPRDWYNSPLHF
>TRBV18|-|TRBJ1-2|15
TGTGCCAGCTCACCACGGATGGAAATCGACTATGGCTACACCTTC
CASSPRMEIDYGYTF
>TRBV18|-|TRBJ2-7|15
TGTGCCAGCTCAGGGCAGGGCCTTAACTCCTACGAGCAGTACTTC
CASSGQGLNSYEQYF
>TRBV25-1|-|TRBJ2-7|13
TGTGCCAGCAGGGGGACTTCAAGCTACGAGCAGTACTTC
CASRGTSSYEQYF
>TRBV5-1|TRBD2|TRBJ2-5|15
TGCGCCAGCAGCTTGGCGACTAGCGGACAAGAGACCCAGTACTTC
CASSLATSGQETQYF
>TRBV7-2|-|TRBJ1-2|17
TGTGCCAGCAGCTTAACGAGCGTGGGGGCCCCTAACTATGGCTACACCTTC
CASSLTSVGAPNYGYTF
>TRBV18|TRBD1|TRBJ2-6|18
TGTGCCAGCTCACCCCGGGACAGGGTCTTCTCTGGGGCCAACGTCCTGACTTTC
CASSPRDRVFSGANVLTF